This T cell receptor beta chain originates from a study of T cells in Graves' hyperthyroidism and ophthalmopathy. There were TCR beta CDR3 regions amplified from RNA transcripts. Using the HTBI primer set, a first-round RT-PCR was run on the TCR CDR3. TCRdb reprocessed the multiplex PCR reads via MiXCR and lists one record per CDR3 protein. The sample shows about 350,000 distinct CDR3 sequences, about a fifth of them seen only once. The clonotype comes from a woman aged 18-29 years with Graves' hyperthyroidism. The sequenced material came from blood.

In DNA, the CDR3 is TGTGCCAGCAGGGACAGGGGAGGGGCGGGGTCCTACGAGCAGTACTTC. This codes for CASRDRGGAGSYEQYF. The chain uses TRBV27 and TRBJ2-7; 9 bases map to TRBD1. There are 16 residues in the CDR3. V lost 6 bases to trimming and J lost 1 base; unmatched junction nucleotides: 10. Germline V gene sequence: CDR1 MNHEY, CDR2 SMNVEV (reference sequence).